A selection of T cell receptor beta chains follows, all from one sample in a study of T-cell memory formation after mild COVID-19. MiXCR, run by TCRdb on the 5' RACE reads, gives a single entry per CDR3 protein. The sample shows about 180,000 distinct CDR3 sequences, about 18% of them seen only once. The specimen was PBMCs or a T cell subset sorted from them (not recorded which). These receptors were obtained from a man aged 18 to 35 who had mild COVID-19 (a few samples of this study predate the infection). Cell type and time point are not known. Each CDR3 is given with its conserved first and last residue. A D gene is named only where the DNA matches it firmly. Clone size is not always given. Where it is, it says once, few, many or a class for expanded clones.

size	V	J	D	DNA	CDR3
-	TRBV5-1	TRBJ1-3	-	TGCGCCAGCGGGGACGGAGGAAACACCATATATTTT	CASGDGGNTIYF
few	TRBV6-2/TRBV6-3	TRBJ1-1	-	TGTGCCAGCAGTTGGTGGGCTGAAGCTTTCTTT	CASSWWAEAFF
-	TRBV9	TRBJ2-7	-	TGTGGCAGCAGCGAGGGGACATGGGGCTCCTACGAGCAGTACTTC	CGSSEGTWGSYEQYF
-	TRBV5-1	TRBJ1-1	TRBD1	TGCGACAGCAGCCTCGGACAGGGGAACATGAACACTGAAGCTTTCTTT	CDSSLGQGNMNTEAFF
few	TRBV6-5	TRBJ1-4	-	TGTGCCAGCAGTCCCTCAGCAACTAATGAAAAACTGTTTTTT	CASSPSATNEKLFF
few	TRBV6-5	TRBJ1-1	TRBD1	TGTGCCAGCAGTCAAGGGGACAGGGGGCCGAGGGCTTTCTTT	CASSQGDRGPRAFF
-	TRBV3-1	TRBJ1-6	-	TGTGCCAGCAGCCACCAGGGACGGGGTAATTCACCCCTCCACTTT	CASSHQGRGNSPLHF
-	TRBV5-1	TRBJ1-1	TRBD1	TGCGCCAGCAGCACCGGGACAGGGAGGACTGAAGCTTTCTTT	CASSTGTGRTEAFF
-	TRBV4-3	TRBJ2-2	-	TGCGCCAGCAGCAGGGGTAGCGGTTACACCGGGGAGCTGTTTTTT	CASSRGSGYTGELFF
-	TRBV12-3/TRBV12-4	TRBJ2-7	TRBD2	TGTGCCAGCAGTTTTTCCGGGACTAGGGGTTACTACGAGCAGTACTTC	CASSFSGTRGYYEQYF
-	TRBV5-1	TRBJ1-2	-	TGCGCCAGCAGCGCGGACGTAAACTATGGCTACACCTTC	CASSADVNYGYTF
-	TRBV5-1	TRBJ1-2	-	TGCGCCAGCAGCTTGGAAGGAAAGGCTAACTATGGCTACACCTTC	CASSLEGKANYGYTF
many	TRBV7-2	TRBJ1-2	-	TGTGCCAGCAGCCTACGGGACCTTAACTATGGCTACACCTTC	CASSLRDLNYGYTF
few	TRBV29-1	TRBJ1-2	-	TGCAGCGTTGCATTCGATCCAGACTATGGCTACACCTTC	CSVAFDPDYGYTF
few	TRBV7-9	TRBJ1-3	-	TGTGCCAGCGTGTCCTCTGGAAACACCATATATTTT	CASVSSGNTIYF
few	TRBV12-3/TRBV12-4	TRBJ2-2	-	TGTGCCAGCAGTTATTCGGGACTGAACACCGGGGAGCTGTTTTTT	CASSYSGLNTGELFF
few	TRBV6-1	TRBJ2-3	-	TGTGCCAGCATCCTCGAACGGGGGACAGATACGCAGTATTTT	CASILERGTDTQYF
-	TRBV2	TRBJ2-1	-	TGTGCCAGCAGTGAAAGGGACGGCAACAATGAGCAGTTCTTC	CASSERDGNNEQFF
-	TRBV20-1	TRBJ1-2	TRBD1	TGCAGTGCTCGGACTCACGGACAGGGCGGAGGCTACACCTTC	CSARTHGQGGGYTF
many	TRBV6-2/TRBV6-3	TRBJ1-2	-	TGTGCCAGCAATGACCCAGGGGACTCTTTCTATGGCTACACCTTC	CASNDPGDSFYGYTF
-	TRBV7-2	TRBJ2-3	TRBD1	TGTGCCAGCAGCCGGTTGGACAGGTCAGATACGCAGTATTTT	CASSRLDRSDTQYF
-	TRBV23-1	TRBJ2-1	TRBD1	TGCGCCAGCAGTCAAGCGGACAGGTACAATGAGCAGTTCTTC	CASSQADRYNEQFF
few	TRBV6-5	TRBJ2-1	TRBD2	TGTGCCAGCAGTCCCAGTCTAGCGGGGGCTTACAATGAGCAGTTCTTC	CASSPSLAGAYNEQFF
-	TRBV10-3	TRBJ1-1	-	TGTGCCATCAGCCAAACGGACAGTTTGAACACTGAAGCTTTCTTT	CAISQTDSLNTEAFF
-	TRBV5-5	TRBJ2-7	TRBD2	TGTGCCAGCAGCTTGGACCTAGCGGCTTACTCCTACGAGCAGTACTTC	CASSLDLAAYSYEQYF
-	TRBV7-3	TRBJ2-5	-	TGTGCCAGCAGCTTGACCGGGGCCGAAGAGACCCAGTACTTC	CASSLTGAEETQYF
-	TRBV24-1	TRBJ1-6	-	TGTGCCTCAGCTTCACCCCTCCACTTT	CASASPLHF
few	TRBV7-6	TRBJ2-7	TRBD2	TGTGCCAGCAGCCGTTCGGGTAGCGGGGACTCCTACGAGCAGTACTTC	CASSRSGSGDSYEQYF
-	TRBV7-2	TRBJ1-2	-	TGTGCCAGCAGCCCCGGACACACCGCGACGTATGGCTACACCTTC	CASSPGHTATYGYTF
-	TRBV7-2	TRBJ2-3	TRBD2	TGTGCCAGCAGGGGACTAGCGGGGGGAACAGATACGCAGTATTTT	CASRGLAGGTDTQYF
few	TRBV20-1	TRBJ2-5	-	TGCAGTGCTAGAGATTGGACGGATCAAGAGACCCAGTACTTC	CSARDWTDQETQYF
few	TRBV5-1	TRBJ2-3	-	TGCGCCAGCAGCTTGCCGGAACTTACGGGCACAGATACGCAGTATTTT	CASSLPELTGTDTQYF
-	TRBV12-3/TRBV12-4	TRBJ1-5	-	TGTGCCAGCAGTTGGGGGCGAGGTCAGCCCCAGCATTTT	CASSWGRGQPQHF
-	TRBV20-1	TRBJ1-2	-	TGCAGTGCCCAGGGTTCCGACTATGGCTACACCTTC	CSAQGSDYGYTF
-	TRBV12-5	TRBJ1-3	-	TGTGCTAGTGGGGAAGCGGGCTCTGGAAACACCATATATTTT	CASGEAGSGNTIYF
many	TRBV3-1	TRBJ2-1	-	TGTGCCAGCAGCCAAGATTGGCGCTCCTACAATGAGCAGTTCTTC	CASSQDWRSYNEQFF
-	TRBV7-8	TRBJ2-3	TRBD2	TGTGCCAGCAGCCTTGATCGACTAGCGGGGGGGCTGGGGACAGATACGCAGTATTTT	CASSLDRLAGGLGTDTQYF
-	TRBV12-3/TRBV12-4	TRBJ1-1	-	TGTGCCAGCAGGAGGGGACCGGGGGGGCTGGGAGCTTTCTTT	CASRRGPGGLGAFF
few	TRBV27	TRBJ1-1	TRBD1	TGTGCCAGCAGACCGGGGACAGGGCGTACTAACACTGAAGCTTTCTTT	CASRPGTGRTNTEAFF
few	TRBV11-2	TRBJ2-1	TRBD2	TGTGCCAGCAGCCTGCACAGCGGGGGCTCCTACAATGAGCAGTTCTTC	CASSLHSGGSYNEQFF